These 8 T cell receptor beta chains originate from one sample sequenced in a study of T cells in Graves' hyperthyroidism and ophthalmopathy. Using RNA transcripts as the source, TCR beta CDR3 regions were amplified. HTBI primers were employed in a first-round RT-PCR of the TCR CDR3. TCRdb re-derived calls from the multiplex PCR reads in MiXCR, one entry per CDR3 protein. Of around 610,000 distinct CDR3 sequences detected, roughly 15% appear once; the ten largest clones hold over 3.5%. The sequencing sample was made of blood. The origin of the receptors is a middle-aged woman with Graves' ophthalmopathy.

This chain uses TRBV20-1 with TRBJ1-2, with a weak D call TRBD1 (5 bases). The germline gives CDR1 DFQATT, CDR2 SNEGSKA (reference sequence). The CDR3 spans 14 residues. Trimming took off 0 bases at V and 8 bases at J, with 16 bases between the two ends. CDR3 DNA sequence: TGCAGTGCTAGAGATCCTTCCAGGGTCGAAGGCTACACCTTC. Its protein product is CSARDPSRVEGYTF.

This clonotype was found many times. This chain uses TRBV19 with TRBJ2-4; 7 bases line up with TRBD1. The ends lost 1 base at V and 7 bases at J; junction bases unmatched: 7. This CDR3 has 15 residues. The germline V gene has CDR1 LNHDA and CDR2 SQIVND (reference sequence). CDR3 bases: TGTGCCAGTAGTATAGGTGAGGGGGCTAGTAACATTCAGTACTTC. Its translation is CASSIGEGASNIQYF. The whole variable domain, remainder taken from reference TRBV19 and TRBJ2-4, is DGGITQSPKYLFRKEGQNVTLSCEQNLNHDAMYWYRQDPGQGLRLIYYSQIVNDFQKGDIAEGYSVSREKKESFPLTVTSAQKNPTAFYLCASSIGEGASNIQYFGAGTRLSVL.

This clonotype was seen repeatedly, ten times or more. The V and J genes are TRBV20-1 and TRBJ2-5; D may be TRBD2 (5 bases). Looked up from germline, CDR1 is DFQATT and CDR2 is SNEGSKA (reference sequence). The V end was cut by 5 bases, the J end by 1 base, with 14 bases between. The CDR3 is made up of 14 amino acids. The CDR3 loop is CSARDLRSQETQYF. As DNA, the CDR3 is TGCAGTGCTCGGGATTTAAGGTCCCAAGAGACCCAGTACTTC.

This clonotype showed up many times. The rearrangement joins TRBV28 to TRBJ2-7; D gene ambiguous. The germline V gene has CDR1 MDHEN and CDR2 SYDVKM. V was cut by 6 bases and J by 0 bases, with 6 bases left in between. This CDR3 has 12 amino acids. CDR3 sequence (DNA): TGTGCCAGCAGAGAGAACTCCTACGAGCAGTACTTC. This sequence encodes CASRENSYEQYF.

The rearrangement links TRBV5-1 to TRBJ1-2; D remains unclear. The CDR3 extends over 14 amino acids. Germline V gene lookup returns CDR1 SGHRS and CDR2 YFSETQ. V was trimmed by 0 bases and J by 2 bases, leaving 8 bases between them. The CDR3 here is CASSLGGENYGYTF. Written as DNA, the CDR3 is TGCGCCAGCAGCTTGGGCGGAGAGAACTATGGCTACACCTTC.

V is TRBV30 and J is TRBJ2-2, with D tentatively TRBD1 or TRBD2 (5 bases each). Trimming removed 5 bases at V and 3 bases at J, with 19 bases between. The CDR3 runs to 16 residues. Germline V CDR1 and CDR2: GTSNPN, SVGIG (reference sequence). The CDR3 DNA reads TGTGCCTGGGTGGGACCTAGAACACCCCACACCGGGGAGCTGTTTTTT. Its protein product is CAWVGPRTPHTGELFF.

The rearrangement uses TRBV7-2 and TRBJ2-3; TRBD2 matches at 9 bases. There are 15 residues in the CDR3. Trimming took 6 bases from V and 2 from J; bases not matched to a gene: 6. CDR1 and CDR2 from the germline V gene are SGHTA and FQGNSA. The CDR3 is CASSSGSISTDTQYF. For the CDR3, the DNA is TGTGCCAGCAGTAGCGGGAGTATATCCACAGATACGCAGTATTTT.

Many counts were recorded for this clonotype. This chain links TRBV27 with TRBJ2-7, with 8 bases aligning to TRBD2. The V segment lost 2 bases and the J segment 5 bases; nucleotides outside the gene matches: 8. Germline V gene lookup returns CDR1 MNHEY and CDR2 SMNVEV (reference sequence). The CDR3 is 15 amino acids. The CDR3 coding sequence is TGTGCCAGCAGTTTAAGGGTCGGGAGGGTCCACGAGCAGTACTTC. It specifies CASSLRVGRVHEQYF.